This T cell receptor (beta chain) was observed in a study of cytomegalovirus exposure and HLA in healthy donors. Points from the study as a whole: Follow-up analysis later connected one missense variant in DCLRE1C with trimming of TCR beta V- and J-genes.

In the PCR, 60 Vbeta and 13 Jbeta primers were used. Sequencing was performed with immunoSEQ multiplex PCR; in TCRdb, only in-frame clones are kept and a portion is missing. The table lists roughly 120,000 clones, approximately 80% of them singletons. As regards this clone: The antigen is unknown.

The sequenced material came from PBMCs. The receptor was isolated from a male donor in good health and CMV-seropositive.

The DNA of the CDR3 is TGTGCCAGCAGTTACTTACAGGGACAATATGAGCAGTTCTTC. It translates to CASSYLQGQYEQFF. The chain joins TRBV6-6 to TRBJ2-1; tentatively, D is TRBD1 (6 bases). CDR1 and CDR2 (germline): MNHNY, SVGAGI (reference sequence). The CDR3 sequence is 14 residues long. Trimming removed 1 base from V and 8 bases from J, with 12 bases in between.